This T cell receptor (beta chain) was sequenced during a study of CD8+CD57+ T cells in acquired aplastic anemia. Study-wide context: DNA recovered from sorted CD4+ and CD8+ cells had a mean of 3.2 ug. Study-level results: Simpson's diversity of CD8+ cells was not significantly different in patients compared with controls. Patients and controls shared 25 to 35 CD8+ CDR3 sequences, which appeared highly expressed in patients and within their immunodominant clones.

Both TCR beta VDJ combination and CDR3 sequence profiling were carried out. Genomic DNA was the template for this profiling. MiXCR, run by TCRdb on the reads, gives a single entry per CDR3 protein. The data hold 150,000 to 170,000 distinct CDR3 sequences, with 40% to 65% observed a single time. Looked up from germline, CDR1 is DFQATT and CDR2 is SNEGSKA (reference sequence). CDR3 length: 15 residues. The V gene end was trimmed by 6 bases and the J gene end by 0 bases; junction bases not matched to a gene: 5. The patients chosen for sequencing had shown expansion of CD8+CD57+ cells (detected by flow cytometry). Therapy had not been given to patients before blood sampling. This clonotype was counted many times. The antigen is not known.

This sequence joins TRBV20-1 and TRBJ1-6; 7 bases fit TRBD1. The TCR sequence derives from a human donor with aplastic anemia. Sequencing used sorted CD4+, CD8+, or CD8+CD57+ T cells (not recorded which) from PBMCs. In DNA form, the CDR3 reads TGCAGTGCGAACAGGGACAGCTCCTATAATTCACCCCTCCACTTT. Translated: CSANRDSSYNSPLHF.